These T cell receptor beta chains were read from a single sample in a study of early T cells in non-severe SARS-CoV-2 infection. One entry per CDR3 protein results from TCRdb running MiXCR on the 5' RACE reads. The table includes some 80,000 distinct CDR3 sequences, approximately 5% detected once. The sequenced sample was whole blood, obtained at baseline. These receptors were taken from an adult who was a healthcare worker with PCR-confirmed SARS-CoV-2 infection or an uninfected control (not recorded which). CDR3s include the opening cysteine and the closing phenylalanine or tryptophan. The D gene is left open where the match is weak. The size of a clone is reported for some rows only, either as once, few or many, or as a class for expanded clones.

J: TRBJ2-7; V: TRBV20-1; size: -; D: -; CDR3: CSARGPEGRNTYEQYF; DNA: TGCAGTGCTAGGGGGCCCGAGGGACGGAACACCTACGAGCAGTACTTC
J: TRBJ2-1; V: TRBV27; size: -; D: -; CDR3: CASSSADPWGYNEQFF; DNA: TGTGCCAGCAGTTCCGCCGACCCCTGGGGCTACAATGAGCAGTTCTTC
J: TRBJ2-4; V: TRBV7-8; size: -; D: TRBD2; CDR3: CASSDPGLAGGPFKNIQYF; DNA: TGTGCCAGCAGCGATCCGGGACTAGCGGGAGGTCCCTTCAAAAACATTCAGTACTTC
J: TRBJ2-5; V: TRBV14; size: -; D: -; CDR3: CASSQDRTQYF; DNA: TGTGCCAGCAGCCAAGATCGGACCCAGTACTTC
J: TRBJ2-7; V: TRBV21-1; size: many; D: -; CDR3: CASSKESSNEQYF; DNA: TGTGCCAGCAGCAAAGAAAGTTCGAACGAGCAGTACTTC
J: TRBJ2-7; V: TRBV27; size: few; D: -; CDR3: CASNRLRGHEQYF; DNA: TGTGCCAGCAACCGACTTCGAGGCCACGAGCAGTACTTC
J: TRBJ2-3; V: TRBV4-2; size: few; D: -; CDR3: CASSGGLDTQYF; DNA: TGTGCCAGCAGCGGAGGGCTGGATACGCAGTATTTT
J: TRBJ1-3; V: TRBV28; size: -; D: -; CDR3: CASGRAYSGNTIYF; DNA: TGTGCCAGCGGGAGGGCCTACTCTGGAAACACCATATATTTT
J: TRBJ2-7; V: TRBV7-6; size: -; D: -; CDR3: CASSFSNRAYEQYF; DNA: TGTGCCAGCAGCTTTTCCAACAGGGCCTACGAGCAGTACTTC
J: TRBJ2-5; V: TRBV5-1; size: few; D: TRBD2; CDR3: CASSLGLAGATQYF; DNA: TGCGCCAGCAGCTTGGGACTAGCGGGAGCGACCCAGTACTTC
J: TRBJ2-1; V: TRBV28; size: few; D: -; CDR3: CASSFNEGRAVEQFF; DNA: TGTGCCAGCAGTTTCAATGAGGGCAGGGCAGTTGAGCAGTTCTTC
J: TRBJ2-1; V: TRBV4-1; size: many; D: TRBD2; CDR3: CASSRGGGRGSYNEQFF; DNA: TGCGCCAGCAGCCGAGGCGGCGGGAGGGGTAGCTACAATGAGCAGTTCTTC
J: TRBJ2-1; V: TRBV20-1; size: few; D: -; CDR3: CSARLGRLEQFF; DNA: TGCAGTGCTAGACTAGGGCGGCTTGAGCAGTTCTTC
J: TRBJ1-5; V: TRBV7-8; size: once; D: -; CDR3: CASSPRIAHSNQPQHF; DNA: TGTGCCAGCAGCCCTCGGATAGCTCATAGCAATCAGCCCCAGCATTTT
J: TRBJ1-1; V: TRBV3-1; size: -; D: -; CDR3: CASSRTVNTEAFF; DNA: TGTGCCAGCAGCCGGACGGTGAACACTGAAGCTTTCTTT
J: TRBJ2-7; V: TRBV29-1; size: many; D: -; CDR3: CSVDPTGPTGEQYF; DNA: TGCAGCGTCGACCCTACGGGGCCCACTGGCGAGCAGTACTTC
J: TRBJ2-7; V: TRBV4-1; size: -; D: TRBD1; CDR3: CASSQVFPPGTGPYEQYF; DNA: TGCGCCAGCAGCCAAGTGTTCCCCCCCGGGACAGGGCCCTACGAGCAGTACTTC
J: TRBJ1-6; V: TRBV7-6; size: medium-sized; D: TRBD1; CDR3: CASSLAGTGTSPLHF; DNA: TGTGCCAGCAGCTTAGCCGGGACAGGGACTTCACCCCTCCACTTT
J: TRBJ2-7; V: TRBV5-1; size: -; D: -; CDR3: CASSLEAASYEQYF; DNA: TGCGCCAGCAGCTTGGAAGCAGCTTCCTACGAGCAGTACTTC
J: TRBJ2-3; V: TRBV11-3; size: many; D: -; CDR3: CASSQFSTGADTQYF; DNA: TGTGCCAGCAGCCAGTTCAGCACGGGGGCAGATACGCAGTATTTT
J: TRBJ2-2; V: TRBV12-3/TRBV12-4; size: many; D: TRBD2; CDR3: CASSLRLSGRGGTGELFF; DNA: TGTGCCAGCAGTTTGAGGCTGAGTGGGAGGGGAGGCACCGGGGAGCTGTTTTTT
J: TRBJ1-6; V: TRBV12-3/TRBV12-4; size: -; D: -; CDR3: CASSYGGWRDNSPLHF; DNA: TGTGCCAGCAGTTATGGGGGATGGCGGGATAATTCACCCCTCCACTTT
J: TRBJ1-5; V: TRBV20-1; size: many; D: -; CDR3: CSARGESGPQHF; DNA: TGCAGTGCTAGGGGCGAATCCGGGCCCCAGCATTTT
J: TRBJ2-1; V: TRBV13; size: many; D: TRBD2; CDR3: CASSLVGLAFYNEQFF; DNA: TGTGCCAGCAGCTTAGTGGGACTAGCGTTCTACAATGAGCAGTTCTTC
J: TRBJ1-5; V: TRBV12-3/TRBV12-4; size: many; D: TRBD1; CDR3: CASSLYHRGLSNQPQHF; DNA: TGTGCCAGCAGTTTGTACCACAGGGGGCTTAGCAATCAGCCCCAGCATTTT
J: TRBJ2-1; V: TRBV5-8; size: many; D: -; CDR3: CASSSYTGTHVYNEQFF; DNA: TGTGCCAGCAGCTCATATACCGGGACTCACGTCTACAATGAGCAGTTCTTC
J: TRBJ1-1; V: TRBV6-6; size: -; D: TRBD1; CDR3: CASRVTGGTTEAFF; DNA: TGTGCCAGCAGGGTCACAGGGGGGACCACTGAAGCTTTCTTT
J: TRBJ1-5; V: TRBV12-3/TRBV12-4; size: many; D: TRBD1; CDR3: CASSTEARGYQPQHF; DNA: TGTGCCAGCAGTACGGAGGCCAGGGGGTATCAGCCCCAGCATTTT
J: TRBJ2-3; V: TRBV20-1; size: few; D: -; CDR3: CSVATSTDTQYF; DNA: TGCAGTGTTGCTACTAGCACAGATACGCAGTATTTT
J: TRBJ2-1; V: TRBV5-1; size: -; D: TRBD2; CDR3: CASSLTTSGREQFF; DNA: TGCGCCAGCAGCTTGACGACTAGCGGGAGGGAGCAGTTCTTC
J: TRBJ1-5; V: TRBV28; size: many; D: -; CDR3: CASSLWGMGSNQPQHF; DNA: TGTGCCAGCAGTTTATGGGGAATGGGTAGCAATCAGCCCCAGCATTTT
J: TRBJ1-1; V: TRBV6-5; size: few; D: TRBD1; CDR3: CASGQGAVNTEAFF; DNA: TGTGCCAGCGGACAGGGGGCCGTGAACACTGAAGCTTTCTTT
J: TRBJ2-2; V: TRBV29-1; size: many; D: -; CDR3: CSARPLNTGELFF; DNA: TGCAGCGCCCGACCCCTGAACACCGGGGAGCTGTTTTTT
J: TRBJ1-2; V: TRBV20-1; size: many; D: -; CDR3: CSARDEVANYGYTF; DNA: TGCAGTGCTAGAGATGAGGTGGCGAACTATGGCTACACCTTC
J: TRBJ1-2; V: TRBV20-1; size: -; D: TRBD1; CDR3: CSADRAGTGGNYGYTF; DNA: TGCAGTGCTGACAGAGCCGGTACAGGGGGCAACTATGGCTACACCTTC
J: TRBJ2-7; V: TRBV27; size: many; D: -; CDR3: CASSYRDFSYEQYF; DNA: TGTGCCAGCAGTTACCGGGACTTCTCCTACGAGCAGTACTTC
J: TRBJ1-5; V: TRBV21-1; size: -; D: -; CDR3: CASSNGTFGPQHF; DNA: TGTGCCAGCAGCAATGGGACTTTCGGGCCCCAGCATTTT
J: TRBJ2-7; V: TRBV7-3; size: -; D: TRBD2; CDR3: CASSDQSGGESSYEQYF; DNA: TGTGCCAGCAGCGACCAGAGCGGGGGGGAAAGCTCCTACGAGCAGTACTTC
J: TRBJ2-7; V: TRBV27; size: -; D: -; CDR3: CASSFRGRGYEQYF; DNA: TGTGCCAGCAGTTTCCGGGGTCGCGGGTACGAGCAGTACTTC
J: TRBJ1-5; V: TRBV9; size: many; D: TRBD1; CDR3: CASSVAAGGGQPQHF; DNA: TGTGCCAGCAGCGTAGCGGCAGGGGGCGGTCAGCCCCAGCATTTT
J: TRBJ2-7; V: TRBV29-1; size: few; D: -; CDR3: CSVVGRSYEQYF; DNA: TGCAGCGTTGTGGGACGGAGCTACGAGCAGTACTTC
J: TRBJ1-2; V: TRBV6-5; size: many; D: -; CDR3: CASSYDVRGSRAYGYTF; DNA: TGTGCCAGCAGTTACGATGTACGGGGGTCCAGAGCCTATGGCTACACCTTC
J: TRBJ1-2; V: TRBV27; size: many; D: -; CDR3: CASSFSTGDTVYGYTF; DNA: TGTGCCAGCAGTTTTTCGACAGGAGATACCGTCTACGGCTACACCTTC
J: TRBJ2-7; V: TRBV6-5; size: many; D: TRBD2; CDR3: CASSYSAGVNYEQYF; DNA: TGTGCCAGCAGTTACTCGGCGGGAGTTAACTACGAGCAGTACTTC
J: TRBJ2-3; V: TRBV27; size: few; D: -; CDR3: CASSSPQASRTDTQYF; DNA: TGTGCCAGCAGTTCCCCACAGGCTAGTCGCACAGATACGCAGTATTTT
J: TRBJ1-2; V: TRBV28; size: many; D: -; CDR3: CASIISPVQGSGYTF; DNA: TGTGCCAGCATCATATCTCCGGTCCAGGGGAGCGGCTACACCTTC
J: TRBJ2-2; V: TRBV29-1; size: -; D: TRBD1; CDR3: CSSGGSGELFF; DNA: TGCAGTTCAGGGGGTTCAGGGGAGCTGTTTTTT
J: TRBJ2-5; V: TRBV5-4; size: many; D: -; CDR3: CASKVTAQETQYF; DNA: TGTGCCAGCAAAGTAACGGCGCAAGAGACCCAGTACTTC
J: TRBJ2-5; V: TRBV29-1; size: few; D: -; CDR3: CSVESGERETQYF; DNA: TGCAGCGTTGAATCGGGTGAGAGAGAGACCCAGTACTTC
J: TRBJ2-1; V: TRBV29-1; size: many; D: TRBD2; CDR3: CSVGFGTRGVNEQFF; DNA: TGCAGCGTTGGCTTTGGGACTAGAGGTGTCAATGAGCAGTTCTTC
J: TRBJ1-1; V: TRBV7-2; size: few; D: -; CDR3: CASSLAVGPSYTEAFF; DNA: TGTGCCAGCAGCTTAGCTGTCGGACCAAGTTACACTGAAGCTTTCTTT
J: TRBJ2-1; V: TRBV7-9; size: few; D: TRBD1; CDR3: CASSSWTGGSIRSSYNEQFF; DNA: TGTGCCAGCAGCTCCTGGACAGGGGGGAGTATTAGGAGCTCCTACAATGAGCAGTTCTTC
J: TRBJ1-6; V: TRBV27; size: -; D: TRBD1; CDR3: CASSSRQGADYNSPLHF; DNA: TGTGCCAGCAGTTCCCGACAGGGGGCTGACTATAATTCACCCCTCCACTTT
J: TRBJ2-2; V: TRBV12-3/TRBV12-4; size: many; D: -; CDR3: CASSPQVILNTGELFF; DNA: TGTGCCAGCAGCCCACAGGTGATACTGAACACCGGGGAGCTGTTTTTT
J: TRBJ2-7; V: TRBV5-5; size: few; D: -; CDR3: CASSLDKLAYEQYF; DNA: TGTGCCAGCAGCTTAGACAAGCTGGCGTACGAGCAGTACTTC
J: TRBJ1-1; V: TRBV7-3; size: many; D: -; CDR3: CASSKTGTTDMNTEAFF; DNA: TGTGCCAGCAGCAAAACCGGGACTACGGATATGAACACTGAAGCTTTCTTT
J: TRBJ2-7; V: TRBV11-2; size: -; D: -; CDR3: CASSLRGMRLDEQYF; DNA: TGTGCCAGCAGCTTACGGGGCATGAGACTTGACGAGCAGTACTTC
J: TRBJ2-1; V: TRBV7-6; size: few; D: TRBD1; CDR3: CASSTLDRVEIDEQFF; DNA: TGTGCCAGCAGCACCCTGGACAGGGTCGAAATTGATGAGCAGTTCTTC
J: TRBJ1-2; V: TRBV7-8; size: many; D: -; CDR3: CASSLEGSGYTF; DNA: TGTGCCAGCAGCTTAGAAGGAAGTGGCTACACCTTC